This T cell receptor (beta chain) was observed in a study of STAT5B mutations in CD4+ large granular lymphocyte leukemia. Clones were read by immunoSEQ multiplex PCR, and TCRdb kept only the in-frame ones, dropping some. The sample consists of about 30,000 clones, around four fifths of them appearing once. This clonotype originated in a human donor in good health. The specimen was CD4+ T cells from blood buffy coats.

The CDR3 nucleotides read TGTGCCAGCACCGGACAGGGGACCTATGGCTACACCTTC. Its translation: CASTGQGTYGYTF. The chain employs TRBV2 and TRBJ1-2, with TRBD1 matching over 9 bases. The CDR3 has 13 residues. V trimming: 7 bases; J trimming: 4 bases; junction bases outside the gene matches: 4. Looked up from germline, CDR1 is SNHLY and CDR2 is FYNNEI.